The entry below describes one T cell receptor (beta chain). No antigen is known for it. Reverse transcription of about 0.45 to 1 ug RNA used random hexamers. Multiplex immunoSEQ PCR targeted 54 Vbeta and 13 Jbeta TCR beta segments. TCRdb re-called the immunoSEQ multiplex PCR reads with MiXCR, one entry per CDR3 protein. This table has around 170,000 distinct CDR3 sequences, about 94% appearing once. Per germline, CDR1 MDHEN and CDR2 SYDVKM. CDR3 size: 15 residues. V lost 3 bases and J lost 0, with 8 bases in between. The sample is drawn from a study of CD8 T cells in Susac syndrome. Study details: Patients with Susac syndrome, at blood draw, were therapy-naive, on corticosteroids, or on intravenous immunoglobulin alone. Whole-study results and caveats: The study recognized that its TCR sequencing and HLA analysis covered a relatively small number of individuals.

The J gene is TRBJ1-4, the V gene TRBV28; D gene unclear. The origin of this receptor is a human donor with Susac syndrome. Sequences were obtained from CD4+ T cells from PBMCs. For the CDR3, the DNA is TGTGCCAGCAGTTTTCGGCAGGCAACTAATGAAAAACTGTTTTTT. Translation gives CASSFRQATNEKLFF.